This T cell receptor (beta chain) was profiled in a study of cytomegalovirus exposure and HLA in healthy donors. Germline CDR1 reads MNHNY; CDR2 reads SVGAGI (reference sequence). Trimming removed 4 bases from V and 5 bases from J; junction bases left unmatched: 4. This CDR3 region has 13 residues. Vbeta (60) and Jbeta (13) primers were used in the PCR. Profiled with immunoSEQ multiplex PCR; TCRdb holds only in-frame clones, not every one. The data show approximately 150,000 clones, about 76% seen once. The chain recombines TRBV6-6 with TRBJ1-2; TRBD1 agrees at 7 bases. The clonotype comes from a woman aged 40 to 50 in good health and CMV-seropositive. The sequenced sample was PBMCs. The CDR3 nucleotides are TGTGCCAGCAGTTTCGGGACAGCGTATGGCTACACCTTC. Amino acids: CASSFGTAYGYTF.